This TCR beta chain derives from a study of PD-1 blockade in mismatch repair-deficient tumors. Overall study: Patients had approximately 13 mismatch repair-deficient cancer types, all previously treated and progressing.

The junction had 5 bases not matched to a gene; V was cut back by 1 base and J by 4 bases. Per germline, CDR1 MDHEN and CDR2 SYDVKM. This CDR3 spans 15 amino acids. Comments on this clone: The antigen is unknown.

Using immunoSEQ multiplex PCR, the repertoire was profiled, and TCRdb retains in-frame clones only, with some absent. The sample includes over 14,000 clones, around four fifths of them seen just once. Indicated time point: approximately 10-day in vitro stimulation with candidate neoantigen peptide 4. Every patient had mismatch repair deficiency by PCR or immunohistochemistry. TCR sequencing covered a few patients who responded to pembrolizumab. Cells were stimulated nine to eleven days with each of about 7 ELISpot-reactive neoantigens. Specimen: cells cultured in vitro, collected from a patient treated with pembrolizumab. The chain is built from TRBV28 and TRBJ2-7; TRBD1 matches at 9 bases. The receptor was derived from an adult with mismatch repair-deficient cancer. DNA of the CDR3: TGTGCCAGCAGTTTATTGGGACAGGGAAAGTACGAGCAGTACTTC. This encodes CASSLLGQGKYEQYF.